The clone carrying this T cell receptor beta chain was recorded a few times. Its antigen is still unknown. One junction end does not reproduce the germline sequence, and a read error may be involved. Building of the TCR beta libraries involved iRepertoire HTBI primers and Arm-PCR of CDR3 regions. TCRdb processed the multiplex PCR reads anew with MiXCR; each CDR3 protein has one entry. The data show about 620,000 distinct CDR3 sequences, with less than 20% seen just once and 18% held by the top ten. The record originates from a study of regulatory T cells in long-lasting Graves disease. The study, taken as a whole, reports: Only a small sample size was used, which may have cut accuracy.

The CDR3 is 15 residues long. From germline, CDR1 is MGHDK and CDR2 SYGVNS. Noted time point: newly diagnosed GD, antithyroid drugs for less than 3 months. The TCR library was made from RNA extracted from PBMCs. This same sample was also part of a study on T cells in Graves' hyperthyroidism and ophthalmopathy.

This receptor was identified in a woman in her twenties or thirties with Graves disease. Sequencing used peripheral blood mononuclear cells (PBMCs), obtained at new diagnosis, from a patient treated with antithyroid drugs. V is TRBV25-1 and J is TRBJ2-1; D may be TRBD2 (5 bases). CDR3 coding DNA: TGTGCCAGCAGTGAACTCCTGGGAGAGTACAACGAGCAGTTCTTC. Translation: CASSELLGEYNEQFF.